This T cell receptor (beta chain) was sequenced during a study of OX40 agonist ivuxolimab in advanced cancers. Study-wide background: The mean age was around 56 years, ranging from roughly 23 to 90, with around four fifths of participants male. Partial responses were recorded for three patients, including one with hepatocellular carcinoma and two with cutaneous melanoma. Study results and caveats: In the 0.1-3.0 mg/kg groups, partial responders showed among the lowest expansion.

This CDR3 contains 15 residues. The germline V gene encodes CDR1 LGHNT and CDR2 FRNRAP. V shed 1 base and J 4 bases; nucleotides not matched to a gene: 3. Sequencing was performed with immunoSEQ multiplex PCR; in TCRdb, only in-frame clones are kept and a portion is missing. Of about 79,000 clones detected, roughly 90% appear once; the ten largest clones hold 11%. Points on this clone: Antigen specificity is unknown.

This chain joins TRBV12-5 and TRBJ2-2; 7 bases line up with TRBD1. The source material was CD4+ or CD8+ T cells sorted from blood, sampled in a trial of the OX40 agonist ivuxolimab. The TCR comes from an adult with an advanced solid tumor such as melanoma, head and neck, liver or kidney cancer. This CDR3 is CASGLDRQGTGELFF. Written as DNA, the CDR3 is TGTGCTAGTGGTTTGGATAGACAGGGCACCGGGGAGCTGTTTTTT.